This T cell receptor beta chain was found in a study of cytomegalovirus exposure and HLA in healthy donors. Germline CDR1 SQVTM, CDR2 ANQGSEA. After removal of 7 bases from V and 3 bases from J, the junction contained 6 bases not matched to a gene. The CDR3 has 13 amino acids. The method was immunoSEQ multiplex PCR; TCRdb's version includes in-frame clones alone and lacks a portion of them. The table records approximately 220,000 clones, approximately 88% of them present only once. The specimen sequenced was PBMCs. The chain recombines TRBV29-1 with TRBJ1-2; 9 nucleotides align to TRBD1. The receptor comes from a woman between 25 and 40 years old in good health and CMV-seropositive. This CDR3 reads CSARDREHYGYTF. CDR3 nucleotides: TGCAGCGCTCGGGACAGGGAACACTATGGCTACACCTTC.